These 2 T cell receptor beta chains share one sample of origin, sequenced in a study of T-cell memory formation after mild COVID-19. In TCRdb, the 5' RACE reads were re-called with MiXCR into one record per CDR3 protein. Here the sample spans some 320,000 distinct CDR3 sequences, 14% being singletons. The specimen sequenced was PBMCs or a T cell subset sorted from them (not recorded which). The origin of the receptors is a man younger than 35 who had mild COVID-19 (a few samples of this study predate the infection). Cell type and time point are not known.

The rearrangement joins TRBV6-5 to TRBJ1-2; D is undetermined. The CDR3 totals 14 residues. Germline CDR1 is MNHEY and CDR2 is SVGAGI. The germline V and J ends were trimmed by 7 bases and 6 bases, with 18 bases remaining between them. The CDR3 loop reads CASTPNPLTNGYTF. CDR3 DNA sequence: TGTGCCAGCACCCCTAATCCCCTGACGAATGGCTACACCTTC.

The table lists this clonotype with a few counts. This chain joins TRBV12-3 or TRBV12-4 and TRBJ2-6; no firm D call. The CDR3 has 15 residues. Trimming removed 9 bases at V and 2 bases at J, with 14 bases between. CDR3 bases: TGTGCCAGTGGGCCCCCCCTTGCTGGGGCCAACGTCCTGACTTTC. It is translated as CASGPPLAGANVLTF.